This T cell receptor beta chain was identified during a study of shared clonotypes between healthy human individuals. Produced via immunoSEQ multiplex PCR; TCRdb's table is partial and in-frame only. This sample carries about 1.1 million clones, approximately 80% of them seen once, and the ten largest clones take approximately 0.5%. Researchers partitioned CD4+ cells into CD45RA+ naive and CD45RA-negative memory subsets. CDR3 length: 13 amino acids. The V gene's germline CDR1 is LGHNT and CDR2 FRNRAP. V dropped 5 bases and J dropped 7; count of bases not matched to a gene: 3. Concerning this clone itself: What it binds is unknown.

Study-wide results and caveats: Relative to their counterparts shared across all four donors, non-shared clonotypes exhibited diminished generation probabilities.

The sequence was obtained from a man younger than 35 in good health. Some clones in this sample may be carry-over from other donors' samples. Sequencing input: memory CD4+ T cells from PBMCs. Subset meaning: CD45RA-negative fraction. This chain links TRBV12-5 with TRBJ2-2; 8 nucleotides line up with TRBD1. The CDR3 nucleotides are TGTGCTAGTGGTGGACAGGGCGACGGGGAGCTGTTTTTT. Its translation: CASGGQGDGELFF.